This is a list of T cell receptor beta chains from one sample in a study of cytomegalovirus exposure and HLA in healthy donors. Sequencing used immunoSEQ multiplex PCR; TCRdb keeps in-frame clones, though not all of them. The repertoire has 100,000 or so clones, 80% of them found once; the top ten carry approximately 7.5%. What was sequenced was PBMCs. The source is a young man in good health and CMV-seronegative. Each CDR3 is given with its conserved first and last residue. Each record gives: J gene, V gene, D gene, clone size, CDR3 protein, CDR3 DNA. The D gene is left open where the match is weak. Some rows have no size entry. The others give once, few or many, or a class for an expanded clone.

J: TRBJ2-7
V: TRBV18
D: .
size: .
CDR3: CASSPRTETYEQYF
DNA: TGTGCCAGCTCACCACGCACCGAGACCTACGAGCAGTACTTC

J: TRBJ1-1
V: TRBV7-2
D: TRBD1
size: few
CDR3: CASSLATGGTEAFF
DNA: TGTGCCAGCAGCTTAGCCACAGGGGGCACTGAAGCTTTCTTT

J: TRBJ2-7
V: TRBV5-1
D: TRBD1
size: .
CDR3: CASSMRTGPYEQYF
DNA: TGCGCCAGCAGCATGAGGACAGGCCCATACGAGCAGTACTTC

J: TRBJ1-4
V: TRBV6-1
D: .
size: few
CDR3: CASSEDPEEGKLFF
DNA: TGTGCCAGCAGTGAGGACCCCGAGGAGGGAAAACTGTTTTTT

J: TRBJ1-5
V: TRBV21-1
D: .
size: .
CDR3: CASSKGTGTGNQPQHF
DNA: TGTGCCAGCAGCAAGGGGACAGGAACTGGCAATCAGCCCCAGCATTTT

J: TRBJ1-1
V: TRBV5-1
D: TRBD1
size: .
CDR3: CASSRGQGAQRTEAFF
DNA: TGCGCCAGCAGCCGCGGACAGGGGGCGCAAAGGACTGAAGCTTTCTTT

J: TRBJ2-1
V: TRBV7-2
D: TRBD1
size: .
CDR3: CASSLARITGDNEQFF
DNA: TGTGCCAGCAGCTTAGCAAGGATTACAGGGGACAATGAGCAGTTCTTC

J: TRBJ2-2
V: TRBV27
D: .
size: .
CDR3: CASLTADGGNTGELFF
DNA: TGTGCCAGCCTCACCGCGGACGGGGGAAACACCGGGGAGCTGTTTTTT

J: TRBJ2-7
V: TRBV10-3
D: .
size: .
CDR3: CAIKGETLLTGQYF
DNA: TGTGCCATCAAAGGAGAGACTCTCCTTACGGGGCAGTACTTC

J: TRBJ2-3
V: TRBV30
D: .
size: .
CDR3: CAWSVLVTDTQYF
DNA: TGTGCCTGGAGTGTACTAGTAACAGATACGCAGTATTTT

J: TRBJ1-6
V: TRBV9
D: .
size: .
CDR3: CASSEGQRVSSYNSPLHF
DNA: TGTGCCAGCAGCGAGGGACAAAGAGTGTCCTCCTATAATTCACCCCTCCACTTT